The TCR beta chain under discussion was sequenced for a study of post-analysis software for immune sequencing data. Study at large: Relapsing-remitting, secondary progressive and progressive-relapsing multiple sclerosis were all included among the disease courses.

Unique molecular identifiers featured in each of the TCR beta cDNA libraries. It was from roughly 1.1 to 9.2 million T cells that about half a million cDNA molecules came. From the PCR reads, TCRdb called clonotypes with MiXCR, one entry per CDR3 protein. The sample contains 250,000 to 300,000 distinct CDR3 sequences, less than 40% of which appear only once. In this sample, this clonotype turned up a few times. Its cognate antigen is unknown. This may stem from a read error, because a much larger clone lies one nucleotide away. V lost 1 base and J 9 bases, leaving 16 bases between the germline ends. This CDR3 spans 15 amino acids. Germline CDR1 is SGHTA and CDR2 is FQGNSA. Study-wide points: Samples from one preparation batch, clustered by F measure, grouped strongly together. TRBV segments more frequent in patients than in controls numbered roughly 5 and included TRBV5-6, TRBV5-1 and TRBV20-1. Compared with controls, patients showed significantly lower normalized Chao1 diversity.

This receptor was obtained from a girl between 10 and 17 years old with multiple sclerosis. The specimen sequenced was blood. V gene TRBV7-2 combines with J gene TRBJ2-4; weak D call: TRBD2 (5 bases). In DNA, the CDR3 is TGTGCCAGCAGCTTAGGGGTCGGTGGGAGAAGCATTCAGTACTTC. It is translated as CASSLGVGGRSIQYF. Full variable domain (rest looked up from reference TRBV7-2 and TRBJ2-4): GAGVSQSPSNKVTEKGKDVELRCDPISGHTALYWYRQSLGQGLEFLIYFQGNSAPDKSGLPSDRFSAERTGGSVSTLTIQRTQQEDSAVYLCASSLGVGGRSIQYFGAGTRLSVL.